The 2 T cell receptor beta chains listed next were all sequenced from one sample in a study of T cell repertoires in cytomegalovirus infection. No antigen has been assigned to these receptors. A single record per CDR3 protein comes from TCRdb applying MiXCR to the reads. This table holds about 60,000 distinct CDR3 sequences, 20% to 25% found once. This material consisted of CD8+ T cells from cultured PBMCs, taken from culture after CMV antigen stimulation. The receptors derive from a human donor in good health (CMV status not recorded). Some clones in this sample may be carry-over from other donors' samples.

This clonotype was counted between two and nine times. The J gene is TRBJ1-4, the V gene TRBV27; D may be TRBD1 (5 bases). The CDR3 runs to 13 residues. The ends were cut back, 1 base at V and 7 bases at J, with 7 bases in the middle. Germline CDR1 is MNHEY and CDR2 is SMNVEV (reference sequence). In DNA, the CDR3 is TGTGCCAGCAGTTTATGGGACGGTGAAAAACTGTTTTTT. Translating it yields CASSLWDGEKLFF.

The chain recombines TRBV6-6 with TRBJ1-5, with D unresolved. The CDR3 covers 13 residues. Germline V gene lookup returns CDR1 MNHNY and CDR2 SVGAGI (reference sequence). The V end was cut by 5 bases, the J end by 3 bases, with 8 bases between. The CDR3 coding sequence is TGTGCCAGCAGTCAGGAGTTCAATCAGCCCCAGCATTTT. Amino acid sequence: CASSQEFNQPQHF.